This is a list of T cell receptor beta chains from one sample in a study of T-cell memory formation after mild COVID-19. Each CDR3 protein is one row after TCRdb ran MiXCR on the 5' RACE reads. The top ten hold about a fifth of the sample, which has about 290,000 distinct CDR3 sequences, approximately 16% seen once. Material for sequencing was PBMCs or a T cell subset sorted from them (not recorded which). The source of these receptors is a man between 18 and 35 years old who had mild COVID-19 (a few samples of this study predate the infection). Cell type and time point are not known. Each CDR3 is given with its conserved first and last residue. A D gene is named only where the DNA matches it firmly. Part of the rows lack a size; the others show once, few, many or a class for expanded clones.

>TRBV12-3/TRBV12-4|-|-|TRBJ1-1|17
CASRSRVLSRANTEAFF
TGTGCCAGCAGATCACGGGTCCTTTCGAGGGCGAACACTGAAGCTTTCTTT
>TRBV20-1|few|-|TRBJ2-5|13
CSASGPLGETQYF
TGCAGTGCCAGCGGACCTCTCGGAGAGACCCAGTACTTC
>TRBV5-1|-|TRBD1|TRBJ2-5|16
CASSSGQGAYQETQYF
TGCGCCAGCAGCTCTGGACAGGGGGCTTACCAAGAGACCCAGTACTTC
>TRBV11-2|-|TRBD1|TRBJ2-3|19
CASSSRGQVKLPGTDTQYF
TGTGCCAGCAGCTCCCGGGGACAGGTAAAATTACCTGGCACAGATACGCAGTATTTT
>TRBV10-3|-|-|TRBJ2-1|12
CSIRADYNEQFF
TGTTCCATCAGGGCAGACTACAATGAGCAGTTCTTC
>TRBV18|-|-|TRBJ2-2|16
CASSLAGTGASGELFF
TGTGCCAGCTCACTCGCGGGCACGGGGGCGTCCGGGGAGCTGTTTTTT
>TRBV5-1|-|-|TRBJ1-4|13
CASSLSKDEKLFF
TGCGCCAGCAGCTTGTCCAAGGATGAAAAACTGTTTTTT
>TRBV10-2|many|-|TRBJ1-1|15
CASSDPGMMNTEAFF
TGCGCCAGCAGTGACCCCGGGATGATGAACACTGAAGCTTTCTTT
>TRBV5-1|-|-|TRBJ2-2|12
CASSLAFGELFF
TGCGCCAGCAGCTTGGCCTTTGGGGAGCTGTTTTTT
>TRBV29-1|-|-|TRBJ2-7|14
CSVLTPMAGYEQYF
TGCAGCGTTCTAACCCCCATGGCCGGCTACGAGCAGTACTTC
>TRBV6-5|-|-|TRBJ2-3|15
CASTVGVLATDTQYF
TGTGCCAGCACCGTAGGGGTTCTAGCCACAGATACGCAGTATTTT
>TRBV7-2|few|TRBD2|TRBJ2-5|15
CASSSNPGGQETQYF
TGTGCCAGCAGCTCAAATCCGGGGGGACAAGAGACCCAGTACTTC
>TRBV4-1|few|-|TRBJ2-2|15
CASSQEAGFSGELFF
TGCGCCAGCAGCCAAGAGGCAGGATTTTCCGGGGAGCTGTTTTTT
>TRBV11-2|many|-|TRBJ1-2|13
CASRSARNYGYTF
TGTGCCAGCAGATCCGCCCGGAACTATGGCTACACCTTC
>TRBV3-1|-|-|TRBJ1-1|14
CASSQGSGNTEAFF
TGTGCCAGCAGCCAGGGGAGTGGGAACACTGAAGCTTTCTTT
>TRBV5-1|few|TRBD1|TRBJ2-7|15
CASSVGTGERNEQYF
TGCGCCAGCAGCGTAGGGACAGGGGAGAGGAACGAGCAGTACTTC
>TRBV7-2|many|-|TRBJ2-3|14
CASTPFQGTDTQYF
TGTGCCAGCACCCCGTTTCAGGGGACAGATACGCAGTATTTT
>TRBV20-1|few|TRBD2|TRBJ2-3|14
CSARTGTNTDTQYF
TGCAGTGCGCGGACGGGGACTAACACAGATACGCAGTATTTT
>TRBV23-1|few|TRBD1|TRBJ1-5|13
CAGPYRGYQPQHF
TGCGCCGGGCCGTACAGGGGTTATCAGCCCCAGCATTTT
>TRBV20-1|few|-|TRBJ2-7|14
CSARDPGGHVEQYF
TGCAGTGCTAGAGATCCCGGGGGCCACGTCGAGCAGTACTTC
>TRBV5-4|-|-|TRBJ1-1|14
CASSGIGTGTEAFF
TGTGCCAGCAGCGGGATCGGGACGGGCACTGAAGCTTTCTTT
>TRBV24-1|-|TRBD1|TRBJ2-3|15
CATSDFGTGADTQYF
TGTGCCACCAGTGATTTCGGGACAGGCGCAGATACGCAGTATTTT
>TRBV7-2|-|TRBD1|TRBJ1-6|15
CASSFAGQGYSPLHF
TGTGCCAGCAGCTTCGCTGGACAGGGGTATTCACCCCTCCACTTT
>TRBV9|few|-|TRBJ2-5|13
CASSVRDEETQYF
TGTGCCAGCAGCGTACGGGACGAAGAGACCCAGTACTTC
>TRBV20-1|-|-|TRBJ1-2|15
CSAARGPLSNYGYTF
TGCAGTGCTGCGAGGGGCCCCTTGTCTAACTATGGCTACACCTTC
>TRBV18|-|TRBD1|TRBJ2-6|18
CASSRTSGGPAGANVLTF
TGTGCCAGCTCACGGACTTCAGGGGGCCCGGCTGGGGCCAACGTCCTGACTTTC
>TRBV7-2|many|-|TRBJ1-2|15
CASSTIGQPSYGYTF
TGTGCCAGCAGCACAATTGGACAACCCTCCTATGGCTACACCTTC